Reported below is one T cell receptor (beta chain). This clone was recorded once. This clone's antigen is unknown. The input lacks base qualities; no much larger clone sits a single base away. This sample was taken from a study of blood T cell repertoires in COVID-19 (dated by TCRdb to the early 2020s). Describing the broader study: Samples covering the acute and convalescent phases of COVID-19 were provided by collaborators in the United States, Italy and Spain. The material from the prospective study consisted of cDNA or gDNA derived from T cells, B-cell-depleted T cells, or PBMCs. The dataset comprised deeply sampled blood TCRbeta repertoires from subjects exposed to, actively infected with, or recovered from COVID-19. The repertoires were made available in a free public database intended to serve as a resource for research on the immune response to SARS-CoV-2. The samples were drawn from the first 160 participants of the ongoing ImmuneRACE study and from 1,254 subjects provided by 6 global collaborators. Sample metadata almost always included a de-identified subject ID, COVID-19 status, age in years and sex. Where available, HLA class I and class II types were taken from metadata supplied by the sample provider and were not determined by assay-based typing. What the authors observed across the whole study: The quantity of clinical and demographic metadata differed by source and by participant and was supplied without curation.

CDR1 and CDR2 are read off the germline V gene (reference sequence) as PRHDT and FYEKMQ. A distance of 12 bases separates the germline ends of V and J, which lose 4 bases and 5 bases respectively. Counted from cysteine to phenylalanine, this CDR3 has 13 amino acids. Only the CDR3 region is kept as DNA, spanning 39 bases read in frame from base 1. Participants in the prospective study were aged roughly 18 to 89 years, lived in under 30 United States geographic areas, and enrolled through a virtual design. Cohort assignment in the prospective study relied on participant-reported clinical history from a screening survey and a study questionnaire. Exposed participants had been in contact, within 2 weeks of entering the study, with a person who had a PCR-confirmed or clinician-diagnosed case of COVID-19. In the prospective study, whole blood, serum and a nasopharyngeal or oropharyngeal swab were collected from each participant by mobile phlebotomists. Participants in the prospective study had the option to provide additional blood draws and questionnaires over an approximately 2-month period. Before DNA extraction, blood samples from the prospective study were shipped at room temperature or frozen.

TCRbeta CDR3 regions were amplified from genomic DNA using the immunoSEQ Assay, a bias-controlled multiplex PCR. Per the authors' processing: The number of nucleated cells in each sample was estimated by amplification of reference gene primers within the assay. Sequence reads were collapsed and filtered to measure the absolute abundance of every unique TCRbeta CDR3 rearrangement. For each sample, productive Simpson clonality was calculated as the square root of Simpson's diversity index over productive rearrangements. In its TCRdb copy, this immuneACCESS table keeps in-frame sequences only and misses some clones. Where compared with another copy, unresolved V genes explain less than half of these, and the others have no known cause. V, J and clone size were drawn from that table, and D and trimming were deduced from the DNA. For this sample the table gives more than 300,000 clones, of which 90% to 95% were detected only once. Clones ranked in the top ten supply almost 4% of the sample.

The V and J genes are TRBV13 and TRBJ2-7, with a weak D call of TRBD1 (6 bases match). This clonotype was obtained from a woman aged 30 to 39 who had been exposed to COVID-19. The source material was PBMCs or T cells enriched from blood (not recorded which). The CDR3 in this case is CASSSRGFHEQYF. The sequence in DNA is TGTGCCAGCAGCTCCAGGGGTTTCCACGAGCAGTACTTC.